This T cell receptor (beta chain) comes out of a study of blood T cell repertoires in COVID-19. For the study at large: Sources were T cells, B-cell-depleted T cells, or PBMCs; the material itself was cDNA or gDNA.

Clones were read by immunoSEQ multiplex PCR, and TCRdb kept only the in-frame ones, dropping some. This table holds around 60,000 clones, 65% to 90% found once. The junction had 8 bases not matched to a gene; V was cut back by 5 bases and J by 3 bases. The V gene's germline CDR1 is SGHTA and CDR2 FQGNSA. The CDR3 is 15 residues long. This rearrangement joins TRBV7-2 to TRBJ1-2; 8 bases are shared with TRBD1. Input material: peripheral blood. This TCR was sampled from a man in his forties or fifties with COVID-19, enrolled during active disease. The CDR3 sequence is CASSPEGTGHYGYTF. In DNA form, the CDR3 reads TGTGCCAGCAGCCCCGAAGGGACAGGACACTATGGCTACACCTTC.